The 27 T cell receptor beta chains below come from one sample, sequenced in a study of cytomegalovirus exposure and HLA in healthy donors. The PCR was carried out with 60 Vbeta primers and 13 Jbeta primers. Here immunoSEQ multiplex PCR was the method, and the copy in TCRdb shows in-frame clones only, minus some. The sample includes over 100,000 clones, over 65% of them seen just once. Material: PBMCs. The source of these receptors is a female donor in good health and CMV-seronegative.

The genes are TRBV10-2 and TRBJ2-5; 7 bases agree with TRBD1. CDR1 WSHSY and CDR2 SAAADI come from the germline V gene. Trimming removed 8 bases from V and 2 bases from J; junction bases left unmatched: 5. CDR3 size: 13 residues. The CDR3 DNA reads TGCGCCAGCGGGGGACAGCTACAAGAGACCCAGTACTTC. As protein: CASGGQLQETQYF.

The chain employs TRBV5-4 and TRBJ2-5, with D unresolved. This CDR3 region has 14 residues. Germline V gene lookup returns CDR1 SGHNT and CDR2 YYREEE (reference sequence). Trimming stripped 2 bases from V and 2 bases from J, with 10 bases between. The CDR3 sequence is CASSLMNRQETQYF. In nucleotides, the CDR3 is TGTGCCAGCAGCTTAATGAACAGACAAGAGACCCAGTACTTC.

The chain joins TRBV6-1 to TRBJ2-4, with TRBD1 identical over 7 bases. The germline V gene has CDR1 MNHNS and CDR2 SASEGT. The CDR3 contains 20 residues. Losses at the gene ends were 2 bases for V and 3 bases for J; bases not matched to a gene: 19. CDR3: CASSESGARFRGSYKNIQYF. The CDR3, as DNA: TGTGCCAGCAGTGAATCAGGGGCTCGTTTCAGGGGGTCTTACAAAAACATTCAGTACTTC.

CDR3 amino acids: CASFPRAGTSDTQYF. For the CDR3, the DNA is TGTGCCAGCTTCCCGCGGGCAGGGACTTCAGATACGCAGTATTTT. This sequence joins TRBV28 and TRBJ2-3, with a tentative D call TRBD2 (6 bases). This CDR3 contains 15 residues. The V gene lost 8 bases and the J gene lost 4 bases, with 19 bases spanning the gap. Germline V lookup: CDR1 MDHEN, CDR2 SYDVKM.

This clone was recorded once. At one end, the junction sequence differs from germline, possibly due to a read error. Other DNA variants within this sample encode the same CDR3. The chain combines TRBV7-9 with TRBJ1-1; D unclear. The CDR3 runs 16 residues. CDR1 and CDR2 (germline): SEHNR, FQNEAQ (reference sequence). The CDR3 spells CASSLARGTYNTEAFF. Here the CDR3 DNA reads TGTGCCAGCAGCTTAGCACGGGGTACCTACAACACTGAGGCTTTCTTT.

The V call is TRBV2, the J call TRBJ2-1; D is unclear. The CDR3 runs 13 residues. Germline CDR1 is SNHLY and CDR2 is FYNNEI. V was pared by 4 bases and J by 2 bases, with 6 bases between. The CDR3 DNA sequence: TGTGCCAGCAGTGCCTTAACCTACAATGAGCAGTTCTTC. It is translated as CASSALTYNEQFF. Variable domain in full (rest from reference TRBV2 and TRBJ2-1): EPEVTQTPSHQVTQMGQEVILRCVPISNHLYFYWYRQILGQKVEFLVSFYNNEISEKSEIFDDQFSVERPDGSNFTLKIRSTKLEDSAMYFCASSALTYNEQFFGPGTRLTVL.

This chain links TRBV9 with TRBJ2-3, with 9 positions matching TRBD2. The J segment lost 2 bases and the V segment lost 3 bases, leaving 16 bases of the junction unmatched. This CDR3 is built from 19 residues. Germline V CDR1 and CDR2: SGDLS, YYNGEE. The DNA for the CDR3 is TGTGCCAGCAGCGAGCGAGGCGAGACTAGCGGTTTCATCACAGATACGCAGTATTTT. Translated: CASSERGETSGFITDTQYF. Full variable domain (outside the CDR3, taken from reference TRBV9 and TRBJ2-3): DSGVTQTPKHLITATGQRVTLRCSPRSGDLSVYWYQQSLDQGLQFLIQYYNGEERAKGNILERFSAQQFPDLHSELNLSSLELGDSALYFCASSERGETSGFITDTQYFGPGTRLTVL.

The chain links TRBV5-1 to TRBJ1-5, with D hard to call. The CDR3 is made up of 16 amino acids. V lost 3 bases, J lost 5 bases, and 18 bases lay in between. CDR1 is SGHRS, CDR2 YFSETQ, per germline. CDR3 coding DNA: TGCGCCAGCAGCTCGCTCCCGACCGAGGGAGATCAGCCCCAGCATTTT. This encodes CASSSLPTEGDQPQHF. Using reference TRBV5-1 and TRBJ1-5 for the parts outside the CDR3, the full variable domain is KAGVTQTPRYLIKTRGQQVTLSCSPISGHRSVSWYQQTPGQGLQFLFEYFSETQRNKGNFPGRFSGRQFSNSRSEMNVSTLELGDSALYLCASSSLPTEGDQPQHFGDGTRLSIL.

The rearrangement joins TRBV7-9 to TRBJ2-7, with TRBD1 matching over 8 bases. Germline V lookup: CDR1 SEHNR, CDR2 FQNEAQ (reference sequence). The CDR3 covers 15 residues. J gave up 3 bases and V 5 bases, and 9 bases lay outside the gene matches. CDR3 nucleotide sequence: TGTGCCAGCAGCCCTGGACAGGGAAACGTCTACGAGCAGTACTTC. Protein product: CASSPGQGNVYEQYF.

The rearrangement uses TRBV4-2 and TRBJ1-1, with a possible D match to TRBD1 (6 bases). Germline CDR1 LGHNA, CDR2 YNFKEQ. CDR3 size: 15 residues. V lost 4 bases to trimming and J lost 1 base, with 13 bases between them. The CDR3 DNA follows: TGTGCCAGCAGCCGCCAGACAGGCCAGAACACTGAAGCTTTCTTT. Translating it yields CASSRQTGQNTEAFF.

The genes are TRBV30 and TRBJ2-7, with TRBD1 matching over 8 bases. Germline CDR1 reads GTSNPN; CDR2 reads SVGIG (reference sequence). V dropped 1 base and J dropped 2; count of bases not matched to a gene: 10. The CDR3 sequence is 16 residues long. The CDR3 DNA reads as TGTGCCTGGAGTGCCGGCGCCGGGACAGGACCCTACGAGCAGTACTTC. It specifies CAWSAGAGTGPYEQYF.

The DNA of the CDR3 is TGTGCCAGCAGTGACCGCAGGGAGGTTAGCGGGGAGCAGTTCTTC. Amino acid sequence: CASSDRREVSGEQFF. V is TRBV6-1 and J is TRBJ2-1, with 7 nucleotides matching TRBD2. The germline CDR1 and CDR2 sequences are MNHNS and SASEGT. After removal of 3 bases from V and 10 bases from J, the junction contained 12 bases not matched to a gene. This CDR3 contains 15 residues.

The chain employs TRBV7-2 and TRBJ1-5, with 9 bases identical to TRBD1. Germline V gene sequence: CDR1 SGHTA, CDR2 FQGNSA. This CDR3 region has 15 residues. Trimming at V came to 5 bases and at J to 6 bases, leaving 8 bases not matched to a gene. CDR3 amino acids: CASSPGDRAVQPQHF. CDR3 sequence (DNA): TGTGCCAGCAGCCCGGGGGACAGGGCTGTTCAGCCCCAGCATTTT.

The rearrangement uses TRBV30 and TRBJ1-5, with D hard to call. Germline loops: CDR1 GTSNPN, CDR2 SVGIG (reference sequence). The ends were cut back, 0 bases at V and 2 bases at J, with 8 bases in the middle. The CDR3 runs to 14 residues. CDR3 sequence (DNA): TGTGCCTGGAGTGTACTAGGTGGCAATCAGCCCCAGCATTTT. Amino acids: CAWSVLGGNQPQHF.

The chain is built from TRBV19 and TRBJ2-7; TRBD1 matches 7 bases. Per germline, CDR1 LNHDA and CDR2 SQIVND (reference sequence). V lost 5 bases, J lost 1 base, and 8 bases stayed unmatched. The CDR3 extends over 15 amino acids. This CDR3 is CASSGEGTASYEQYF. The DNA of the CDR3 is TGTGCCAGTAGTGGGGAAGGGACAGCTTCCTACGAGCAGTACTTC.

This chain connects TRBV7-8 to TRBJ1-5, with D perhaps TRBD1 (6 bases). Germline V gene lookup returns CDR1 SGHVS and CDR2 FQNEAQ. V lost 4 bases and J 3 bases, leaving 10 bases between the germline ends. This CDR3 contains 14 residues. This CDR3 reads CASSSGQLNQPQHF. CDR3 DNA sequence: TGTGCCAGCAGCTCCGGACAGCTCAATCAGCCCCAGCATTTT. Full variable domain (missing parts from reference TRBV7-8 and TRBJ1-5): GAGVSQSPRYKVAKRGQDVALRCDPISGHVSLFWYQQALGQGPEFLTYFQNEAQLDKSGLPSDRFFAERPEGSVSTLKIQRTQQEDSAVYLCASSSGQLNQPQHFGDGTRLSIL.

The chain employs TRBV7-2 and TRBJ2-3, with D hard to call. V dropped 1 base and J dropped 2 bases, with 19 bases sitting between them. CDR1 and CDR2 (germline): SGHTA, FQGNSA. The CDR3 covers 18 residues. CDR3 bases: TGTGCCAGCAGCTTAGTTAGCCCCCCGGATCGATACACAGATACGCAGTATTTT. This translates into CASSLVSPPDRYTDTQYF.

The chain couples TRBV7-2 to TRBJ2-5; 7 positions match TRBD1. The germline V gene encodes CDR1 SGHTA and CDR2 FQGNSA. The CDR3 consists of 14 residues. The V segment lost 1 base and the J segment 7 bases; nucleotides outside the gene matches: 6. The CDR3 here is CASSLDGSGGTQYF. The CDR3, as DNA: TGTGCCAGCAGCTTAGATGGGTCAGGGGGGACCCAGTACTTC. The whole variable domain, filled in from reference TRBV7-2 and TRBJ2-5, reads GAGVSQSPSNKVTEKGKDVELRCDPISGHTALYWYRQSLGQGLEFLIYFQGNSAPDKSGLPSDRFSAERTGGSVSTLTIQRTQQEDSAVYLCASSLDGSGGTQYFGPGTRLLVL.

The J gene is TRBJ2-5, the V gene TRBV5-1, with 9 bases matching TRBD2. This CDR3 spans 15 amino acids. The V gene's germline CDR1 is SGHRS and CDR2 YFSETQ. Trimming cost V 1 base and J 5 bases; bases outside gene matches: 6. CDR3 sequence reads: CASSLSSSGDETQYF. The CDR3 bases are TGCGCCAGCAGCTTGTCGTCTAGCGGGGATGAGACCCAGTACTTC.

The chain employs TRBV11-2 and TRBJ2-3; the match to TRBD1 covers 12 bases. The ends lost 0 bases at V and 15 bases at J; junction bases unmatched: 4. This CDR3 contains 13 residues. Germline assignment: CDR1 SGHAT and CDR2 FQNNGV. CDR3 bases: TGTGCCAGCAGCTTAGACCGGGGACAGGGGGCATATTTT. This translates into CASSLDRGQGAYF.

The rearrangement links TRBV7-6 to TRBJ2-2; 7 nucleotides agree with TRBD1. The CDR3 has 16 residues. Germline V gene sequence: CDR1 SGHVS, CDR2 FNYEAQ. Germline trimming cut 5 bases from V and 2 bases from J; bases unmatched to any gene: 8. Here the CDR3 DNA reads TGTGCCAGCAGCCCACGGGACAGCCCTAACACCGGGGAGCTGTTTTTT. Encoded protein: CASSPRDSPNTGELFF. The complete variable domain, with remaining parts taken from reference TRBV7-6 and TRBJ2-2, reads GAGVSQSPRYKVTKRGQDVALRCDPISGHVSLYWYRQALGQGPEFLTYFNYEAQQDKSGLPNDRFSAERPEGSISTLTIQRTEQRDSAMYRCASSPRDSPNTGELFFGEGSRLTVL.

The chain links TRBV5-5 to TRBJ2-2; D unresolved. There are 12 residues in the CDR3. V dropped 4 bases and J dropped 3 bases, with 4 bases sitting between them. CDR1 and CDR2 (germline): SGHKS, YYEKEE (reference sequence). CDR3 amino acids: CASSHDTGELFF. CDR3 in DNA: TGTGCCAGCAGCCATGACACCGGGGAGCTGTTTTTT.

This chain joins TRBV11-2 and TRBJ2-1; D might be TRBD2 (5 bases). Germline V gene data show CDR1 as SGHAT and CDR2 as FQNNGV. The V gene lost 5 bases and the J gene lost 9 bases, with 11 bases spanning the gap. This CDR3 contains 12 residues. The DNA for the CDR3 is TGTGCCAGCAGCCAAACTAGTGTTGAGCAGTTCTTC. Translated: CASSQTSVEQFF.

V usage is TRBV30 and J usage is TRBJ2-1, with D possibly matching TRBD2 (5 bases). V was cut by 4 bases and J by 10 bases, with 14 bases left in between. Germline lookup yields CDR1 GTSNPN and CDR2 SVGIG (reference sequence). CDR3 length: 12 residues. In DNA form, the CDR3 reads TGTGCCTGGAATCCCGTCCAGCGGGAGCAGTTCTTC. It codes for CAWNPVQREQFF.

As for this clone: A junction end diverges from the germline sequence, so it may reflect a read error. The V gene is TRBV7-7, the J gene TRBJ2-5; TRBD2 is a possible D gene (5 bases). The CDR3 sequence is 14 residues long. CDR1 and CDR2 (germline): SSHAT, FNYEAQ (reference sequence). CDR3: CASSLGTGRETQYF. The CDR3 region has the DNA TGTGCTAGCAGCTTAGGAACGGGGAGAGAGACCCAGTACTTC. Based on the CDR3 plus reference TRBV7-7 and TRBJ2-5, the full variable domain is GAGVSQSPRYKVTKRGQDVTLRCDPISSHATLYWYQQALGQGPEFLTYFNYEAQPDKSGLPSDRFSAERPEGSISTLTIQRTEQRDSAMYRCASSLGTGRETQYFGPGTRLLVL.

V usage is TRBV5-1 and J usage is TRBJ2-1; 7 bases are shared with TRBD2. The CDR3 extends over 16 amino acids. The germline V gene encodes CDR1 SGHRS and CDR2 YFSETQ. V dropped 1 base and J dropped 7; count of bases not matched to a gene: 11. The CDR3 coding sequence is TGCGCCAGCAGCTTGAGAGTTCAGCGGGGCGGGAATGAGCAGTTCTTC. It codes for CASSLRVQRGGNEQFF.

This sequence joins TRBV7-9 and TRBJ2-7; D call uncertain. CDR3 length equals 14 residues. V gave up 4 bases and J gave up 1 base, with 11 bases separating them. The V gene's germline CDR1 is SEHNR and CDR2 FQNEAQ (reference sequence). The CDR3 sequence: CASSSSTVSYEQYF. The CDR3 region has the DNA TGTGCCAGCAGCTCGTCCACAGTTTCCTACGAGCAGTACTTC. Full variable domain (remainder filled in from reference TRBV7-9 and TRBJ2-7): DTGVSQNPRHKITKRGQNVTFRCDPISEHNRLYWYRQTLGQGPEFLTYFQNEAQLEKSRLLSDRFSAERPKGSFSTLEIQRTEQGDSAMYLCASSSSTVSYEQYFGPGTRLTVT.